This TCR beta chain was found in a study of T cell responses to AZD1222 COVID-19 vaccine. The data were produced by immunoSEQ multiplex PCR, yet TCRdb's version contains in-frame clones alone and is incomplete. The sample yields 150,000 to 200,000 clones, about 91% seen once. Whether given at about 4 or about 12 weeks, second doses were pooled. As for this clone: The antigen remains unidentified.

Whole-study results and caveats: Spike-specific TCR breadth and depth both grew after two AZD1222 doses.

The material was peripheral blood, obtained 28 days after the second AZD1222 dose. The clonotype was recovered from an adult who received the AZD1222 COVID-19 vaccine.

The DNA for the CDR3 is TGCGCCAGCAGCTTGACAGGGACGAACACCGGGGAGCTGTTTTTT. It specifies CASSLTGTNTGELFF. This chain links TRBV5-1 with TRBJ2-2; D perhaps matches TRBD1 (6 bases). V shed 1 base and J shed 0 bases, with 7 bases lying between them. The CDR3 consists of 15 residues. CDR1 is SGHRS and CDR2 is YFSETQ in the germline V gene.